This entry features one T cell receptor beta chain sequence. Its matching antigen is unknown. Data came from immunoSEQ multiplex PCR; TCRdb stores just in-frame clones and leaves some out. The sample contains approximately 60,000 clones, 84% of which appear only once. The data are from a study of OX40 agonist ivuxolimab in advanced cancers. V lost 1 base and J lost 1, with 7 bases in between. Germline-derived CDR1 and CDR2 are SGHVS and FNYEAQ. The CDR3 extends over 14 amino acids. Whole-study findings and limits: Dosing at 0.1 to 3.0 mg/kg was accompanied by clonal expansion of CD4+ and CD8+ blood T cells by week 6. In a subset of nonresponders, normalized T-cell clonal expansion was also low. Still undetermined is the antigen specificity of the expanded peripheral T cells.

The specimen was CD4+ or CD8+ T cells sorted from blood, collected in a trial of the OX40 agonist ivuxolimab. The receptor comes from an adult with an advanced solid tumor such as melanoma, head and neck, liver or kidney cancer. The chain employs TRBV7-6 and TRBJ2-5; D is unresolved. The CDR3 DNA reads TGTGCCAGCAGCTTAGGCAGGTTCCAAGAGACCCAGTACTTC. It translates to CASSLGRFQETQYF.